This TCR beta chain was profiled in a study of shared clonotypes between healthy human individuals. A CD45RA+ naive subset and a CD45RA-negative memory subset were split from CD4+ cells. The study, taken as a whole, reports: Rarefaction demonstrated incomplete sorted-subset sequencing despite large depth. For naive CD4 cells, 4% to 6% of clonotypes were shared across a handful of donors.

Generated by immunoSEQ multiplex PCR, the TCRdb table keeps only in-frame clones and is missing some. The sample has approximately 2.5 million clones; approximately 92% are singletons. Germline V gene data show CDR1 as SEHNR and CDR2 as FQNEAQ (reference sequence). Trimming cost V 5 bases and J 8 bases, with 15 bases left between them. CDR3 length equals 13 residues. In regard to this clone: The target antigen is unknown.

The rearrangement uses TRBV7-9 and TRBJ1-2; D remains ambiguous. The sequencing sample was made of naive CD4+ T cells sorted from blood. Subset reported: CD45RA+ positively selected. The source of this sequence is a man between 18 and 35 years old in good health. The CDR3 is CASSPPRGLGYTF. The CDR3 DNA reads TGTGCCAGCAGCCCCCCAAGAGGCTTAGGCTACACCTTC.